This T cell receptor beta chain was identified during a study of cytomegalovirus exposure and HLA in healthy donors. General study points: TCR beta chains numbering more than 150 were designated cytomegalovirus-associated. In a later analysis, V- and J-gene trimming of beta chains associated with a DCLRE1C missense variant, replicated independently. With further analysis later on, most CMV-associated TCR beta chains appeared HLA-restricted. DRB1 showed the most TCR associations and HLA-C the fewest in a later analysis, as rates varied by HLA locus.

Primers included in the PCR were 60 Vbeta and 13 Jbeta primers. The protocol was immunoSEQ multiplex PCR, while the TCRdb copy is restricted to in-frame clones and leaves out a portion. The sample has 100,000 to 150,000 clones, 65% to 75% seen once. This CDR3 has 15 residues. CDR1 SGHNT and CDR2 YYREEE come from the germline V gene (reference sequence). With 4 bases clipped from V and 1 base from J, the junction kept 7 bases outside the gene matches. On this clone: The antigen is unknown.

This TCR derives from a man aged 35 to 55 in good health and CMV-seropositive. Sequencing was carried out using PBMCs. This chain connects TRBV5-4 to TRBJ2-7, with TRBD1 matching over 8 bases. In DNA, the CDR3 is TGTGCCAGCAGCAAGACTTGGGACAGGTCCTACGAGCAGTACTTC. Residues: CASSKTWDRSYEQYF. The entire variable domain, with the rest obtained from reference TRBV5-4 and TRBJ2-7, is as follows: ETGVTQSPTHLIKTRGQQVTLRCSSQSGHNTVSWYQQALGQGPQFIFQYYREEENGRGNFPPRFSGLQFPNYSSELNVNALELDDSALYLCASSKTWDRSYEQYFGPGTRLTVT.